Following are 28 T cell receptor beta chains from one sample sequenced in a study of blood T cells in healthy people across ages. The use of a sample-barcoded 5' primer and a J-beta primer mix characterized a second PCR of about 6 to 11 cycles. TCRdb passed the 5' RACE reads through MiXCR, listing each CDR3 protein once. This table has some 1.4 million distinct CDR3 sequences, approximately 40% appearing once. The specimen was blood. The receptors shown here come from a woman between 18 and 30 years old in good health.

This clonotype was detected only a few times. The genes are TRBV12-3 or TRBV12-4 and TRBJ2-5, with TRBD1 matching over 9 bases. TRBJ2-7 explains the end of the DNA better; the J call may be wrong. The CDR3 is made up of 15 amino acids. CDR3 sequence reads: CASSPLWDRVNEQYF. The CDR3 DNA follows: TGTGCCAGCAGTCCCTTATGGGACAGGGTGAACGAGCAGTACTTC.

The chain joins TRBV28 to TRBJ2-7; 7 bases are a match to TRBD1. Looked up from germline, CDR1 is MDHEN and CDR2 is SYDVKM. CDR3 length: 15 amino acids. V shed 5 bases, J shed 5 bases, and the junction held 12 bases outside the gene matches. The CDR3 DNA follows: TGTGCCAGCAGTAAGCCGGGACAGTCAGTCCACGAGCAGTACTTC. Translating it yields CASSKPGQSVHEQYF.

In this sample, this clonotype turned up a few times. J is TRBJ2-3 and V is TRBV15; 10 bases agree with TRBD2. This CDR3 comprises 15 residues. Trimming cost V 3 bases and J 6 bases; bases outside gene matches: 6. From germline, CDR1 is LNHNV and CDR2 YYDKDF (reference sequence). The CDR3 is CATSRGLASADTQYF. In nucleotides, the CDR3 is TGTGCCACCAGCAGGGGACTAGCGTCCGCTGATACGCAGTATTTT.

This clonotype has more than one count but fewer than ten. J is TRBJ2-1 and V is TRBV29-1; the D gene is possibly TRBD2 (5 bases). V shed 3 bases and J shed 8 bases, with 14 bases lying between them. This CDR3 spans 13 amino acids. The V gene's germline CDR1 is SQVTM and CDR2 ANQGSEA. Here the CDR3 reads CSVDPLGGHEQFF. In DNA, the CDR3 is TGCAGCGTTGACCCCCTAGGAGGCCATGAGCAGTTCTTC.

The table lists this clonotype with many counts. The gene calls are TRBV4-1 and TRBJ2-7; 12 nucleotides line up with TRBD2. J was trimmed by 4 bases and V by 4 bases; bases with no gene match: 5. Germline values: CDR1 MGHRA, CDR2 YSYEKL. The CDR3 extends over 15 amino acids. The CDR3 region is CASSPLAGGVYEQYF. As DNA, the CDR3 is TGCGCCAGCAGCCCTCTAGCGGGGGGGGTATACGAGCAGTACTTC.

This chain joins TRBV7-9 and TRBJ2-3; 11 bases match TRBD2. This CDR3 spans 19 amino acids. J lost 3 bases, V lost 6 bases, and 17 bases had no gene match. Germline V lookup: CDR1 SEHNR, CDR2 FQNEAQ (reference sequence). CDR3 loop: CASRFIPNLAGGQTDTQYF. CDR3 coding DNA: TGTGCCAGCAGATTCATCCCGAATTTAGCGGGGGGGCAGACAGATACGCAGTATTTT.

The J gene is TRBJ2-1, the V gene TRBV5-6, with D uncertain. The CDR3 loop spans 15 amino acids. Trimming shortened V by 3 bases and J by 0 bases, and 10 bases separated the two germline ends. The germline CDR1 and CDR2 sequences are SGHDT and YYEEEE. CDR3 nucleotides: TGTGCCAGCAGCTATCGGAACAACTCCTACAATGAGCAGTTCTTC. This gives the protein CASSYRNNSYNEQFF.

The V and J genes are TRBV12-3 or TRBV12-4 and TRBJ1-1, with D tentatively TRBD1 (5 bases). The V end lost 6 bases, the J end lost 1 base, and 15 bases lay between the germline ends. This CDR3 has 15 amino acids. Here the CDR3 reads CASSKGRATNTEAFF. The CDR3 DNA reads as TGTGCCAGCAGCAAGGGGAGGGCGACGAACACTGAAGCTTTCTTT.

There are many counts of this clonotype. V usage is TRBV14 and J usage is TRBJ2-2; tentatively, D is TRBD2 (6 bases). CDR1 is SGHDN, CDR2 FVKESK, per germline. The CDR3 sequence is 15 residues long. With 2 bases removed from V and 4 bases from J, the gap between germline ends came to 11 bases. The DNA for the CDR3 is TGTGCCAGCAGCCAAACTAGCTCCCGCACCGGGGAGCTGTTTTTT. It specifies CASSQTSSRTGELFF.

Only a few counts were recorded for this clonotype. The chain's CDR3 is CASSPLPVSGLNNEQFF. In DNA, the CDR3 is TGTGCCAGCAGTCCCCTCCCGGTTAGCGGGCTTAACAATGAGCAGTTCTTC. V usage is TRBV27 and J usage is TRBJ2-1; 7 bases are a match to TRBD2. The CDR3 runs 17 residues. The V gene's germline CDR1 is MNHEY and CDR2 SMNVEV (reference sequence). V gave up 5 bases and J gave up 5 bases; unmatched junction bases: 15.

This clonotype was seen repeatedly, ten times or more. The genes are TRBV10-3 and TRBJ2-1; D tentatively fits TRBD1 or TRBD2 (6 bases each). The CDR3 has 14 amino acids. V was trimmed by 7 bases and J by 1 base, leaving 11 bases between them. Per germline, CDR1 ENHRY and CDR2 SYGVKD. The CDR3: CAIKGDFSYNEQFF. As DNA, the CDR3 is TGTGCCATCAAGGGGGACTTTTCCTACAATGAGCAGTTCTTC.

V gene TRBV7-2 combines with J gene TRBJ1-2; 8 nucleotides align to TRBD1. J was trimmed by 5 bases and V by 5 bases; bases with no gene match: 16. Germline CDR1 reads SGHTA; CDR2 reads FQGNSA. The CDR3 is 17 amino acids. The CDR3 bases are TGTGCCAGCAGCCTTACCGGGACAGGCGAGCTTATTTATGGCTACACCTTC. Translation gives CASSLTGTGELIYGYTF.

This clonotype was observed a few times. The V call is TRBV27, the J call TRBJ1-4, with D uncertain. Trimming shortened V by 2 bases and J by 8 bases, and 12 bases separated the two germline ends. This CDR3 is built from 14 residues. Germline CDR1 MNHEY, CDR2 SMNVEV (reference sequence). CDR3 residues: CASSLNLHYEKLFF. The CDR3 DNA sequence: TGTGCCAGCAGTTTAAACCTACACTACGAAAAACTGTTTTTT.

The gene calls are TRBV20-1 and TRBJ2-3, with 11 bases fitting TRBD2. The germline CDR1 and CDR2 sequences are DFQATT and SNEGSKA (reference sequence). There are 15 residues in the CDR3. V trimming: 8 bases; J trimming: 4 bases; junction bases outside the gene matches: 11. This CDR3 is CSRMRASGGSDTQYF. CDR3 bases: TGCAGTCGGATGCGCGCTAGCGGGGGGTCAGATACGCAGTATTTT.

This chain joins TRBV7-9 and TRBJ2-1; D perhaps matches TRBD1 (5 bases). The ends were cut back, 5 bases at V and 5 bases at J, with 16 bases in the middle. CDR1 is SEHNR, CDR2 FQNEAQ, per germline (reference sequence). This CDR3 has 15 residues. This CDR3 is CASSLAAAGNNEQFF. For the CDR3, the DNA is TGTGCCAGCAGCCTTGCAGCCGCAGGGAACAATGAGCAGTTCTTC.

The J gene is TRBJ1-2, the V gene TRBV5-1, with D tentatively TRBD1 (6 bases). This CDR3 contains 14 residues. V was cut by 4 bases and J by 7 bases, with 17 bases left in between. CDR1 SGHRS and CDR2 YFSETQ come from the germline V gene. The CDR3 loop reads CASSTSPGASGYTF. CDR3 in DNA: TGCGCCAGCAGCACCAGCCCGGGGGCGAGTGGCTACACCTTC.

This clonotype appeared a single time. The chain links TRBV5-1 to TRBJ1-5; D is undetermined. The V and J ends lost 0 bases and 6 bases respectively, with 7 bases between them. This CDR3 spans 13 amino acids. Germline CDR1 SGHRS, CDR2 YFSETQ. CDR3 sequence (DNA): TGCGCCAGCAGCTTGGGAAGTAGTCAGCCCCAGCATTTT. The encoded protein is CASSLGSSQPQHF.

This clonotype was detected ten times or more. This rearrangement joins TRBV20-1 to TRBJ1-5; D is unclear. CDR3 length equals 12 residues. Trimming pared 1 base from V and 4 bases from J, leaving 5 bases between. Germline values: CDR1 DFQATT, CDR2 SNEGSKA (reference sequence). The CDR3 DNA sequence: TGCAGTGCTAGAGGAGGGAATCAGCCCCAGCATTTT. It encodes CSARGGNQPQHF.

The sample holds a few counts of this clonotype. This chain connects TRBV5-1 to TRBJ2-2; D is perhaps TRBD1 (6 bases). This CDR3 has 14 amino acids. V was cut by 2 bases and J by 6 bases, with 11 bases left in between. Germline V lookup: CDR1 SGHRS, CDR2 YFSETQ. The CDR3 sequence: CASSFRQDPGELFF. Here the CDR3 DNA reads TGCGCCAGCAGCTTCCGACAGGATCCCGGGGAGCTGTTTTTT.

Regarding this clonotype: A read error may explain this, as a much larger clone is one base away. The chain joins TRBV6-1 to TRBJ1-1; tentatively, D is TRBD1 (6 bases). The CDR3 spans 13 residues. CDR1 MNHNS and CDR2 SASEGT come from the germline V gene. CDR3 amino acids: CVSSGTLNTEAFF. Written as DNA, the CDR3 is TGTGTCAGCAGCGGGACACTGAACACTGAAGCTTTCTTT.

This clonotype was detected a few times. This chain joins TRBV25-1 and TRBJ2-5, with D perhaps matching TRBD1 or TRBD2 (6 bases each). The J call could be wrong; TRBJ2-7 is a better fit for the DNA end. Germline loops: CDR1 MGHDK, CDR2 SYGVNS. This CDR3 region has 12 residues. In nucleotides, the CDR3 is TGTGCCAGCAAGGGGGTCGGGGGCGAGCAGTACTTC. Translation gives CASKGVGGEQYF.

CDR3 DNA sequence: TGTGCCACCGGAGGGACTAGCGGTAGCACAGATACGCAGTATTTT. The encoded protein is CATGGTSGSTDTQYF. The chain recombines TRBV24-1 with TRBJ2-3, with 11 bases that match TRBD2. Germline lookup yields CDR1 KGHDR and CDR2 SFDVKD. The CDR3 spans 15 residues. Trimming at V came to 9 bases and at J to 0 bases, leaving 4 bases not matched to a gene.

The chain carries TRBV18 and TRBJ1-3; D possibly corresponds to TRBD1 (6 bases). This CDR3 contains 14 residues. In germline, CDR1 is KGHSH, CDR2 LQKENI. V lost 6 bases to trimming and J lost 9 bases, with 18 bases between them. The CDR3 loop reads CASSADSGTATIYF. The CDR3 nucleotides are TGTGCCAGCTCGGCGGACAGCGGTACTGCCACCATATATTTT.

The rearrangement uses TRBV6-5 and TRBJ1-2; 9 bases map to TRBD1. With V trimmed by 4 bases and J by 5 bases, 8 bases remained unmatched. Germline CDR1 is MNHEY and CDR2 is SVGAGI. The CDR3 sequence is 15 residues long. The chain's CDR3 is CASSSVRQGGYGYTF. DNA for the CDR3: TGTGCCAGCAGTTCCGTACGACAGGGGGGTTATGGCTACACCTTC.

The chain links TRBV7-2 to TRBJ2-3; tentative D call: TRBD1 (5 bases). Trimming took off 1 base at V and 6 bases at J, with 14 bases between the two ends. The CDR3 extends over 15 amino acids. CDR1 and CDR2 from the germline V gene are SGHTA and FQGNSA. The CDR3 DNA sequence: TGTGCCAGCAGCTTAGAGGTCGCAGGGTACGATACGCAGTATTTT. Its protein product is CASSLEVAGYDTQYF.

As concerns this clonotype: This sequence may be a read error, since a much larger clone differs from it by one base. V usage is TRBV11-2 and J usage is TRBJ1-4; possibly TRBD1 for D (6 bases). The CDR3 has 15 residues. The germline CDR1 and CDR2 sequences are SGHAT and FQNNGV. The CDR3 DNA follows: TGTGCCGGCAGCTTGGGGCAGGGGATTGTTGAAAAACTGTTTTTT. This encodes CAGSLGQGIVEKLFF.

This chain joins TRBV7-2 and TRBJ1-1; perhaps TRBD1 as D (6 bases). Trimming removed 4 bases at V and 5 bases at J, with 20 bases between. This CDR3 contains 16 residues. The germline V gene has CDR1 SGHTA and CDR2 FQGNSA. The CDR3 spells CASSSPQGRFRTEAFF. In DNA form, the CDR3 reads TGTGCCAGCAGCTCCCCACAGGGTAGGTTTCGGACTGAAGCTTTCTTT.

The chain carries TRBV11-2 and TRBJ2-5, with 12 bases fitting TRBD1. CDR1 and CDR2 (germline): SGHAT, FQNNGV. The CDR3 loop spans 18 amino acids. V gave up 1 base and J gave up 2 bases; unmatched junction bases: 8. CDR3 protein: CASSLASGTGGIQETQYF. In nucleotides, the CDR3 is TGTGCCAGCAGCTTAGCCTCCGGGACAGGGGGCATACAAGAGACCCAGTACTTC.